The clone carrying this T cell receptor (beta chain) was counted a single time. In the authors' workflow: Amplification with reference gene primers provided the estimates of nucleated cell counts. Repertoires were generated with immunoSEQ multiplex PCR, while TCRdb's copy carries only in-frame clones and drops some. The V and J calls and the clone size are those of that table, but D and trimming were determined from the DNA. This table has roughly 100,000 clones, approximately 72% appearing once. Germline V gene sequence: CDR1 WSHSY, CDR2 SAAADI. Trimming at V came to 8 bases and at J to 2 bases, leaving 11 bases not matched to a gene. The length of the CDR3 is 16 residues. This entry comes from a study of blood T cell repertoires in COVID-19. Study as a whole: From the United States, Italy and Spain came samples of acute and convalescent COVID-19. PBMCs, B-cell-depleted T cells, or T cells were the source of the cDNA or gDNA that made up the material.

The sample comprised peripheral blood. The V gene is TRBV10-2, the J gene TRBJ2-3; 9 bases map to TRBD2. This receptor was taken from a woman in her 70s with acute or convalescent COVID-19. The CDR3 DNA reads as TGCGCCAGCCAAACCTTAGCGGGGGAAAACACAGATACGCAGTATTTT. Its translation is CASQTLAGENTDTQYF.